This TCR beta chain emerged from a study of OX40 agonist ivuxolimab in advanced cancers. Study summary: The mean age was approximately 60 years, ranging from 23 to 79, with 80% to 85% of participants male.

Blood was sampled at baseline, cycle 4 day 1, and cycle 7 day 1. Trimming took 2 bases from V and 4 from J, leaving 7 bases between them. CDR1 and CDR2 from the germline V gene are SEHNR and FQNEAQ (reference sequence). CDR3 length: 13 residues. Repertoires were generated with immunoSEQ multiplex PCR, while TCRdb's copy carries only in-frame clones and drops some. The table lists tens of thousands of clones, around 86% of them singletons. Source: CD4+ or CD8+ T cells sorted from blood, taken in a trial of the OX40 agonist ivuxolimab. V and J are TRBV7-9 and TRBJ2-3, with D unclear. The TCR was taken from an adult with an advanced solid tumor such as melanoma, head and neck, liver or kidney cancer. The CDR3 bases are TGTGCCAGCAGCTTAATGTCGGCAGATACGCAGTATTTT. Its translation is CASSLMSADTQYF. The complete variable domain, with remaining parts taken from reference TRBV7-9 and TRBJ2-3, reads DTGVSQNPRHKITKRGQNVTFRCDPISEHNRLYWYRQTLGQGPEFLTYFQNEAQLEKSRLLSDRFSAERPKGSFSTLEIQRTEQGDSAMYLCASSLMSADTQYFGPGTRLTVL.